The clone carrying this T cell receptor (beta chain) was picked up a small number of times. Data came from immunoSEQ multiplex PCR; TCRdb stores just in-frame clones and leaves some out. The sample lists 98,000 or so clones; approximately 84% were seen once. This sample was taken from a study of control samples from healthy donors and cancer patients. V was trimmed by 8 bases and J by 0 bases, leaving 11 bases between them. CDR1 LNHDA and CDR2 SQIVND come from the germline V gene (reference sequence). This CDR3 has 15 residues. This rearrangement joins TRBV19 to TRBJ1-6; D gene ambiguous. Material: blood. The TCR originated in a man younger than 35 in good health. The CDR3 nucleotides are TGTGCCAGTCGGATGTCGAGCTCCTATAATTCACCCCTCCACTTT. It yields the protein CASRMSSSYNSPLHF.